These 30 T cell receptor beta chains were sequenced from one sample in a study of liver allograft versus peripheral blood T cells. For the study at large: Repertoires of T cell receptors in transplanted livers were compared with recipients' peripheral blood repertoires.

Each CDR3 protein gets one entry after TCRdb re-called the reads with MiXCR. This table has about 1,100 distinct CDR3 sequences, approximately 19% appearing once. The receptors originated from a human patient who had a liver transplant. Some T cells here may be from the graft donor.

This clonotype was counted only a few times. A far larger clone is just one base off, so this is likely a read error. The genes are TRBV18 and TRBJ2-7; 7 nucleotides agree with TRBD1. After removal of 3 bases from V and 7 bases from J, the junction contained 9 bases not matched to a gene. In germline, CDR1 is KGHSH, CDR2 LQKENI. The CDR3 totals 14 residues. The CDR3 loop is CASSPQGEGNEQYF. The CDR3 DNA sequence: TGTGCCAGCTCACCCCAGGGGGAAGGCAATGAGCAGTACTTC.

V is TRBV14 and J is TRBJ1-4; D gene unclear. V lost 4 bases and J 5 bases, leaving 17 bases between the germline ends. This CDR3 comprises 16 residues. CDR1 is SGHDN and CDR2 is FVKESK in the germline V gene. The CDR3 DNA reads TGTGCCAGCAGCCCCATACCAGGAGACCCCAATGAAAAACTGTTTTTT. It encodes CASSPIPGDPNEKLFF.

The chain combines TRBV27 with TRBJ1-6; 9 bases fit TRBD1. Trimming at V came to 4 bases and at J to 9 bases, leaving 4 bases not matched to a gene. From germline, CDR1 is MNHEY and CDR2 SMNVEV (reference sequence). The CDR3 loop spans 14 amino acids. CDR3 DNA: TGTGCCAGCAGTTATGGGACAGGGCTTTCACCCCTCCACTTT. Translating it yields CASSYGTGLSPLHF.

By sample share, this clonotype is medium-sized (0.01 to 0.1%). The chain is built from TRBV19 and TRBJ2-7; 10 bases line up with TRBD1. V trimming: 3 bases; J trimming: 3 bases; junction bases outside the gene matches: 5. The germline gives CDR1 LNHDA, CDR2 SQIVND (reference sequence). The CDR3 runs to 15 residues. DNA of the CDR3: TGTGCCAGTAGTATGGGACAGGGGTTACTCTACGAGCAGTACTTC. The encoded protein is CASSMGQGLLYEQYF.

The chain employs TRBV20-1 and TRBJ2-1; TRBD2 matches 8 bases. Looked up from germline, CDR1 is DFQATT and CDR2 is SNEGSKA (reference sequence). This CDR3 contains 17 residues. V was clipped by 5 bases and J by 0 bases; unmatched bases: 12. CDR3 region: CSAVGLVGGRSYNEQFF. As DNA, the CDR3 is TGCAGTGCTGTGGGACTAGTAGGGGGTCGCTCCTACAATGAGCAGTTCTTC.

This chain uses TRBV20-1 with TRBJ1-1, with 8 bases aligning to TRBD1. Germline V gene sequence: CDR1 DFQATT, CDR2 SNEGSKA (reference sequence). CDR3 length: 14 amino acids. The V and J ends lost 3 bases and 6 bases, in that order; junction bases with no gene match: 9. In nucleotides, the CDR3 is TGCAGTGCTAGGAAGGGGCAGGGGGCCTCTGAAGCTTTCTTT. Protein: CSARKGQGASEAFF.

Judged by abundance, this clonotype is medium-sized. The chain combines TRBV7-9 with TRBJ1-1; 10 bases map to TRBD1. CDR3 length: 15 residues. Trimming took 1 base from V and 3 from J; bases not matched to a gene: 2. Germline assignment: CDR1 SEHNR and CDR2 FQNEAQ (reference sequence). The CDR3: CASSLGQGAYTEAFF. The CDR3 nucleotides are TGTGCCAGCAGCTTAGGACAGGGGGCTTACACTGAAGCTTTCTTT.

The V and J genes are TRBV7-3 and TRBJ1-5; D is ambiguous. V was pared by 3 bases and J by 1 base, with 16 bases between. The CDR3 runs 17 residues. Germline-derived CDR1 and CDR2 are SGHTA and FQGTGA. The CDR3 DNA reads TGTGCCAGCAGCTTGCCGAGACCAAATCCGAGCAATCAGCCCCAGCATTTT. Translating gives CASSLPRPNPSNQPQHF.

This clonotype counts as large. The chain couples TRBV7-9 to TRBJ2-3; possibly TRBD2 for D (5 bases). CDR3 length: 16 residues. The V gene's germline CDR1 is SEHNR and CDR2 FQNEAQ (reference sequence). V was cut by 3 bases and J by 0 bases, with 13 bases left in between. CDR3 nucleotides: TGTGCCAGCAGCTTGGGTTTAGCGTCTAGCACAGATACGCAGTATTTT. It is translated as CASSLGLASSTDTQYF.

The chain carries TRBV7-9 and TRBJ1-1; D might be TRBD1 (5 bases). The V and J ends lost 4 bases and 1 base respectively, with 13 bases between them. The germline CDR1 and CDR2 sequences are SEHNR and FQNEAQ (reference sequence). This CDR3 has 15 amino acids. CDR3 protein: CASSSAQGTNTEAFF. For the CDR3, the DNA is TGTGCCAGCAGCTCGGCGCAGGGCACGAACACTGAAGCTTTCTTT.

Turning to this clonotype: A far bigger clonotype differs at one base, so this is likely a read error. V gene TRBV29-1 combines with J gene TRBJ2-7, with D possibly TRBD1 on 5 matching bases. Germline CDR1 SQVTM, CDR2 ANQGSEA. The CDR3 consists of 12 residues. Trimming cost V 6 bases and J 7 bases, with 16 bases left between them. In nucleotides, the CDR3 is TGCAGCGTGTACAGGTACTACAATGAGCAGTACTTC. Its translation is CSVYRYYNEQYF.

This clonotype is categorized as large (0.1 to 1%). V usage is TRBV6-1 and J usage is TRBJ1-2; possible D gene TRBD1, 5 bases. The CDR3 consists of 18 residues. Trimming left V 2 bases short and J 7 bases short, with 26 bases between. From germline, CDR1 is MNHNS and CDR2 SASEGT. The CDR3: CASSESAVTGVWRAGYTF. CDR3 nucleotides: TGTGCCAGCAGTGAAAGCGCCGTAACGGGGGTCTGGCGTGCTGGCTACACCTTC.

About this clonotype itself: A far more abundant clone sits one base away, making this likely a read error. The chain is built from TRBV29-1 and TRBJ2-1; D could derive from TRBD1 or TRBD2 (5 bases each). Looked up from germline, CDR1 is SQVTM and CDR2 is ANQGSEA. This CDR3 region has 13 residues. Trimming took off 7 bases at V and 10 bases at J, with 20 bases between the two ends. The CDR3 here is CSALGDSSTEQFF. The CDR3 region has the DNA TGCAGCGCCTTGGGAGACAGCTCGACCGAGCAGTTCTTC.

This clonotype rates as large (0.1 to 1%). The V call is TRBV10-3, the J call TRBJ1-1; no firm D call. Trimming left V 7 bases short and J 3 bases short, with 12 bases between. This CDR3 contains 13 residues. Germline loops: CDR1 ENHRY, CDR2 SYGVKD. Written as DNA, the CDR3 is TGTGCCATCACTTGGGCTACGGACACTGAAGCTTTCTTT. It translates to CAITWATDTEAFF.

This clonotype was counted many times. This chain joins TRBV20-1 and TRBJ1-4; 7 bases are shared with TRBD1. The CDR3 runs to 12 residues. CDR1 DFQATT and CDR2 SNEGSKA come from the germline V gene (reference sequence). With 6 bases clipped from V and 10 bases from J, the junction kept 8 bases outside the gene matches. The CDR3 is CSAPRGMGKLFF. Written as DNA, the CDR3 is TGCAGTGCCCCCAGGGGGATGGGAAAACTGTTTTTT.

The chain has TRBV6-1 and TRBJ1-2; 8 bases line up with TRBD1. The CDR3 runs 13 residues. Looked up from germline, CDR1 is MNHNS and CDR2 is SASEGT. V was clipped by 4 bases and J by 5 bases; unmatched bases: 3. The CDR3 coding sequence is TGTGCCAGCAGTGCCGGGACAGGTTATGGCTACACCTTC. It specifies CASSAGTGYGYTF.

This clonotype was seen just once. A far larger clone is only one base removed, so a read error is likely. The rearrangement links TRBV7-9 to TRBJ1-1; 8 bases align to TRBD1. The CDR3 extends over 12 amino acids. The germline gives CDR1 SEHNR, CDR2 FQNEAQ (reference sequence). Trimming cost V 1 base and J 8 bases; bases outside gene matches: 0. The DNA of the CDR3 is TGTGCCAGCAGCTTAGGGACAGGGGAAGCTTTCTTT. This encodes CASSLGTGEAFF.

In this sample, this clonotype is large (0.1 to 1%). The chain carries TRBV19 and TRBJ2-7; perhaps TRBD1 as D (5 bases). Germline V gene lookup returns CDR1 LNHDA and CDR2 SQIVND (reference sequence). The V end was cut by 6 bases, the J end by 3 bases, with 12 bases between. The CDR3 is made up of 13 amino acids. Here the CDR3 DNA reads TGTGCCAGTAGCCTCACAGGCCTCTACGAGCAGTACTTC. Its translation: CASSLTGLYEQYF.

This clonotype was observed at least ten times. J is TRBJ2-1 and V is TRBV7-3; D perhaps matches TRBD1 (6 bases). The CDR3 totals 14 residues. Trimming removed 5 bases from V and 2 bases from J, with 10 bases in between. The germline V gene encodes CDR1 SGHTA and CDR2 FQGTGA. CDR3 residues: CASSNRDTYNEQFF. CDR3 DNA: TGTGCCAGCAGCAACCGGGACACCTACAATGAGCAGTTCTTC.

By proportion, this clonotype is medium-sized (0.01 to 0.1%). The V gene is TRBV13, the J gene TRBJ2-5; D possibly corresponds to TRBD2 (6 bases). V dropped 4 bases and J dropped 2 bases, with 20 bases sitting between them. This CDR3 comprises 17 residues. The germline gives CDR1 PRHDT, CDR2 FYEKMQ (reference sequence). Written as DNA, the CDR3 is TGTGCCAGCAGCTCCTCATGGAGAGGAGGGGATCAAGAGACCCAGTACTTC. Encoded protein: CASSSSWRGGDQETQYF.

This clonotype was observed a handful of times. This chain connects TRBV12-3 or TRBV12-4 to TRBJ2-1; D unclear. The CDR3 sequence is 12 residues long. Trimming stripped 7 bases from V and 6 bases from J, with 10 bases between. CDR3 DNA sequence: TGTGCCAGCACGCACGGGTTCAATGAGCAGTTCTTC. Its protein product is CASTHGFNEQFF.

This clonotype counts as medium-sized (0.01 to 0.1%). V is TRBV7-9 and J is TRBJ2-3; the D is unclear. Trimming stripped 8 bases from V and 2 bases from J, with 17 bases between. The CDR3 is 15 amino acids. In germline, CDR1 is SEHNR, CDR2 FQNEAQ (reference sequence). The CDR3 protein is CASADLLLSTDTQYF. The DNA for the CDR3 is TGTGCCAGCGCCGACCTACTCCTGTCCACAGATACGCAGTATTTT.

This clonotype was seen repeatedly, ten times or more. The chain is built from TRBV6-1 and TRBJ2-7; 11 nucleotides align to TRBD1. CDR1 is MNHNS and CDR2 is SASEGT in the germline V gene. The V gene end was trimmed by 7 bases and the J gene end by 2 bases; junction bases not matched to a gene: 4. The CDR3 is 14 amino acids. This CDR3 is CASNRGQGAYEQYF. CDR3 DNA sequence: TGTGCCAGCAACCGGGGACAGGGGGCCTACGAGCAGTACTTC.

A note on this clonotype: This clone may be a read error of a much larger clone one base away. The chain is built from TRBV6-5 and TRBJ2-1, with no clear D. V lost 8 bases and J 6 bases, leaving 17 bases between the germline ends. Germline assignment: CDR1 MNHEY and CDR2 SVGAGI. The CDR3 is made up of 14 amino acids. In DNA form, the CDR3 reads TGTGCCAGCTGGACCAGGACCGCTGCCAATGAGCAGTTCTTC. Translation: CASWTRTAANEQFF.

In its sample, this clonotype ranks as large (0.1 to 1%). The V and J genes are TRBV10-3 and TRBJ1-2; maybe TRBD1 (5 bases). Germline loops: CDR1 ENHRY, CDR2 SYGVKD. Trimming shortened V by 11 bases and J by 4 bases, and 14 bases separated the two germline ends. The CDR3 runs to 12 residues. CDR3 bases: TGTGCCGCGGGGGGGGGTTTCTATGGCTACACCTTC. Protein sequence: CAAGGGFYGYTF.

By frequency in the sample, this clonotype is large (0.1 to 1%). In DNA, the CDR3 is TGTGCCAGCAGTTACGTTGGAATCCCCCAATACGAGCAGTACTTC. It codes for CASSYVGIPQYEQYF. J is TRBJ2-7 and V is TRBV6-5; the D is unclear. V was cut by 2 bases and J by 4 bases, with 15 bases left in between. Germline assignment: CDR1 MNHEY and CDR2 SVGAGI. The CDR3 length is 15 residues.

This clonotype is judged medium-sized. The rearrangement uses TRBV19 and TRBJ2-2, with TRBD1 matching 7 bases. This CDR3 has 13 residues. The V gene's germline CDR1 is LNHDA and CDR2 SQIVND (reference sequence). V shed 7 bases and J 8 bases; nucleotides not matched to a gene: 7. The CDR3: CASTVTGWGELFF. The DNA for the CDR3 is TGTGCCAGTACCGTGACAGGGTGGGGGGAGCTGTTTTTT.

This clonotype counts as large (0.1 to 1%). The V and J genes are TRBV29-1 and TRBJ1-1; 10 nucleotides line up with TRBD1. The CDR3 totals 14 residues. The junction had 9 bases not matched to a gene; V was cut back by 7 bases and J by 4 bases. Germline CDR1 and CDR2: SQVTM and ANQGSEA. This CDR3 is CSAYADRGGTEAFF. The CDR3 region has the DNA TGCAGCGCTTACGCGGACAGGGGGGGCACTGAAGCTTTCTTT.

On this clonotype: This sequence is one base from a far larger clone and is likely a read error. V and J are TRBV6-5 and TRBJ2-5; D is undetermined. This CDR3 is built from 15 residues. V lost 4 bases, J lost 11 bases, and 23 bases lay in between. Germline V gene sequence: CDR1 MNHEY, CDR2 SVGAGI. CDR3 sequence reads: CASSLGAGPYNEQYF. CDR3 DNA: TGTGCCAGCAGTTTAGGCGCTGGCCCCTACAATGAGCAGTACTTC.

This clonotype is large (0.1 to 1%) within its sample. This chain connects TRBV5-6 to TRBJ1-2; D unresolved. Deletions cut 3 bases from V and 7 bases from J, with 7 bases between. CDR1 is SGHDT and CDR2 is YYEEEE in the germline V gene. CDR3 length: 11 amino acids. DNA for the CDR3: TGTGCCAGCAGCTCCCAGGTTGGCTACACCTTC. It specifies CASSSQVGYTF.